This entry lists 16 T cell receptor beta chains sequenced from one sample in a study of blood T cells in healthy people across ages. A second 7 to 11 cycle PCR used barcoded and J-beta primers. In TCRdb, the 5' RACE reads were re-called with MiXCR into one record per CDR3 protein. The sample lists over a million distinct CDR3 sequences; around 55% were seen once. Sample: blood. The receptor source for this set is a man between 18 and 29 years old in good health.

This chain links TRBV7-9 with TRBJ1-2; TRBD1 might be the D (5 bases). V lost 5 bases, J lost 6 bases, and 16 bases lay in between. Germline-derived CDR1 and CDR2 are SEHNR and FQNEAQ (reference sequence). The length of the CDR3 is 14 residues. The CDR3 protein is CASSRGTQRNGYTF. CDR3 nucleotides: TGTGCCAGCAGCCGCGGGACTCAAAGGAATGGCTACACCTTC.

The chain couples TRBV4-1 to TRBJ2-3, with 7 bases lining up with TRBD2. Per germline, CDR1 MGHRA and CDR2 YSYEKL. After removal of 1 base from V and 0 bases from J, the junction contained 10 bases not matched to a gene. The CDR3 runs 18 residues. The CDR3 sequence is CASSQGGLIAGSTDTQYF. CDR3 coding DNA: TGCGCCAGCAGCCAAGGGGGACTAATAGCGGGTAGCACAGATACGCAGTATTTT.

The chain carries TRBV7-9 and TRBJ2-1; D is perhaps TRBD1 or TRBD2 (5 bases each). CDR1 and CDR2 (germline): SEHNR, FQNEAQ (reference sequence). Trimming left V 1 base short and J 4 bases short, with 14 bases between. The CDR3 has 16 residues. The CDR3 loop reads CASSLVSGTEYNEQFF. In DNA, the CDR3 is TGTGCCAGCAGCTTAGTATCCGGGACGGAGTACAATGAGCAGTTCTTC. Using reference TRBV7-9 and TRBJ2-1 for the parts outside the CDR3, the full variable domain is DTGVSQNPRHKITKRGQNVTFRCDPISEHNRLYWYRQTLGQGPEFLTYFQNEAQLEKSRLLSDRFSAERPKGSFSTLEIQRTEQGDSAMYLCASSLVSGTEYNEQFFGPGTRLTVL.

The sample holds one count of this clonotype. J is TRBJ2-7 and V is TRBV4-2; tentatively, D is TRBD2 (6 bases). The CDR3 loop spans 15 amino acids. CDR1 and CDR2 from the germline V gene are LGHNA and YNFKEQ. The V end was cut by 1 base, the J end by 7 bases, with 17 bases between. In DNA form, the CDR3 reads TGTGCCAGCAGCCAAGGTGTTAATATGGGGGGTGAGCAGTACTTC. It yields the protein CASSQGVNMGGEQYF.

This chain connects TRBV27 to TRBJ2-7; a weak D match, TRBD2 (5 bases). CDR3 size: 15 residues. The V gene's germline CDR1 is MNHEY and CDR2 SMNVEV (reference sequence). V was pared by 3 bases and J by 0 bases, with 12 bases between. CDR3 residues: CASSFSASVSYEQYF. The CDR3 DNA reads TGTGCCAGCAGTTTTAGCGCGTCCGTCTCCTACGAGCAGTACTTC.

The chain recombines TRBV4-3 with TRBJ2-4; no clear D. V dropped 1 base and J dropped 3 bases, with 13 bases sitting between them. The CDR3 totals 16 residues. Germline V gives CDR1 LGHNA, CDR2 YSLEER. In nucleotides, the CDR3 is TGCGCCAGCAGCCAAGCGGCTTGGACGGACAAAAACATTCAGTACTTC. It encodes CASSQAAWTDKNIQYF.

Notes on this clonotype: One junction end disagrees with the germline gene, perhaps due to a read error. CDR3 loop: CASSQGSGGTYEQYF. For the CDR3, the DNA is TGTGCCAGCAGCCAAGGCTCGGGTGGGACCTACGAGCAGTACTTC. The chain links TRBV4-1 to TRBJ2-7, with unresolved D. The CDR3 is made up of 15 amino acids. Germline-derived CDR1 and CDR2 are MGHRA and YSYEKL.

The V and J genes are TRBV12-3 or TRBV12-4 and TRBJ1-5; TRBD1 matches at 7 bases. This CDR3 comprises 13 residues. The trim removed 5 bases at V and 7 bases at J, leaving 5 bases unmatched. For the CDR3, the DNA is TGTGCCAGCAGTGACAGGGAGGGACAGCCCCAGCATTTT. This sequence encodes CASSDREGQPQHF.

Details on this clonotype: At one end, the junction sequence differs from germline, possibly due to a read error. The gene calls are TRBV12-3 or TRBV12-4 and TRBJ1-5; 7 nucleotides line up with TRBD1. The CDR3 consists of 15 residues. CDR3 amino acids: CANSGGQFLNQPQHF. The CDR3 DNA reads TGTGCCAACAGTGGGGGACAGTTCCTCAATCAGCCCCAGCATTTT.

This rearrangement joins TRBV27 to TRBJ1-1; the match to TRBD1 covers 9 bases. The junction had 6 bases not matched to a gene; V was cut back by 4 bases and J by 6 bases. Per the germline V gene, CDR1 is MNHEY and CDR2 is SMNVEV (reference sequence). The CDR3 covers 14 residues. In DNA, the CDR3 is TGTGCCAGCAGTTCCCAGGGACAGGGCTCTGAAGCTTTCTTT. Translation: CASSSQGQGSEAFF.

The chain couples TRBV6-2 or TRBV6-3 to TRBJ2-7, with D unresolved. The V gene lost 2 bases and the J gene lost 3 bases, with 8 bases spanning the gap. CDR3 length: 13 residues. Per germline, CDR1 MNHEY and CDR2 SVGEGT. CDR3: CASSYSKFYEQYF. Written as DNA, the CDR3 is TGTGCCAGCAGTTACAGTAAGTTCTACGAGCAGTACTTC.

This clonotype showed up just a few times. The chain combines TRBV27 with TRBJ2-5; TRBD2 might be the D (6 bases). CDR1 is MNHEY, CDR2 SMNVEV, per germline (reference sequence). This CDR3 is built from 13 residues. Trimming cost V 2 bases and J 5 bases, with 9 bases left between them. CDR3 in amino acids: CASSLTSRETQYF. CDR3 bases: TGTGCCAGCAGTTTAACTAGCCGGGAGACCCAGTACTTC.

This clonotype was counted a few times. The rearrangement joins TRBV15 to TRBJ2-1; D possibly uses TRBD1 or TRBD2 (6 bases each). This CDR3 contains 15 residues. Trimming took off 1 base at V and 7 bases at J, with 14 bases between the two ends. The germline gives CDR1 LNHNV, CDR2 YYDKDF (reference sequence). Here the CDR3 DNA reads TGTGCCACCAGCAGAGTGGGGGGCAGTCTAAATGAGCAGTTCTTC. Its translation is CATSRVGGSLNEQFF. The variable domain in full, completed from reference TRBV15 and TRBJ2-1, reads DAMVIQNPRYQVTQFGKPVTLSCSQTLNHNVMYWYQQKSSQAPKLLFHYYDKDFNNEADTPDNFQSRRPNTSFCFLDIRSPGLGDTAMYLCATSRVGGSLNEQFFGPGTRLTVL.

The chain couples TRBV9 to TRBJ1-3; the D gene is possibly TRBD1 (5 bases). The V end lost 0 bases, the J end lost 6 bases, and 10 bases lay between the germline ends. CDR1 is SGDLS, CDR2 YYNGEE, per germline. The CDR3 runs 14 residues. This CDR3 is CASSVASGQNTIYF. As DNA, the CDR3 is TGTGCCAGCAGCGTAGCGTCGGGGCAAAACACCATATATTTT.

This clonotype was seen ten or more times. V and J are TRBV29-1 and TRBJ2-1; D ambiguous. CDR3 length equals 11 residues. Germline CDR1 SQVTM, CDR2 ANQGSEA. V was cut by 0 bases and J by 6 bases, with 3 bases left in between. The CDR3 is CSVEDFNEQFF. The CDR3 bases are TGCAGCGTTGAAGATTTCAATGAGCAGTTCTTC.

The V and J genes are TRBV6-5 and TRBJ2-1; D tentatively reads TRBD1 or TRBD2 (5 bases each). This CDR3 has 13 amino acids. The germline V gene encodes CDR1 MNHEY and CDR2 SVGAGI. Deletions cut 2 bases from V and 5 bases from J, with 7 bases between. CDR3: CASSYRGNNEQFF. DNA of the CDR3: TGTGCCAGCAGTTACCGGGGCAACAATGAGCAGTTCTTC.